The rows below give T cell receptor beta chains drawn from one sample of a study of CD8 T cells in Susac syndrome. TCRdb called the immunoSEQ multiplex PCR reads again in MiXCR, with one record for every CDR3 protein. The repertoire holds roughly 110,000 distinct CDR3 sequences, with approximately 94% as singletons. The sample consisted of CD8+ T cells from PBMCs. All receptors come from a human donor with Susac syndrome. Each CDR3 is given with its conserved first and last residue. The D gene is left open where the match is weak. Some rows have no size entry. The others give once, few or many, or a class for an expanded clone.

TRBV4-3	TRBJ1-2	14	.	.	CASSQEVGGLGYTF	TGCGCCAGCAGCCAAGAGGTGGGGGGGCTTGGCTACACCTTC
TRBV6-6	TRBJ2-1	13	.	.	CASSYSGAAEQFF	TGTGCCAGCAGTTACTCGGGGGCGGCTGAGCAGTTCTTC
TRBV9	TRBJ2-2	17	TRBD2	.	CASSVGSGGSLTGELFF	TGTGCCAGCAGCGTAGGGAGCGGGGGTTCCCTCACCGGGGAGCTGTTTTTT
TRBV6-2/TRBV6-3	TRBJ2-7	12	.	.	CASSYPIYEQYF	TGTGCCAGCAGTTACCCGATCTACGAGCAGTACTTC
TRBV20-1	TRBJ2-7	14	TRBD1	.	CSARDQGAGYEQYF	TGCAGTGCTAGAGATCAGGGGGCGGGGTACGAGCAGTACTTC
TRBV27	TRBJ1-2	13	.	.	CASSNGGWDGYTF	TGTGCCAGCAGTAACGGAGGTTGGGATGGCTACACCTTC
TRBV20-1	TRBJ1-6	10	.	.	CRRVESPLHF	TGCAGGCGGGTTGAATCACCCCTCCACTTT
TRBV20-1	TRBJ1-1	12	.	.	CSARKGNTEAFF	TGCAGTGCTAGAAAGGGGAACACTGAAGCTTTCTTT
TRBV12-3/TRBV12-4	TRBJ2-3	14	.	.	CASSFGGYTDTQYF	TGTGCCAGCAGTTTTGGCGGTTACACAGATACGCAGTATTTT
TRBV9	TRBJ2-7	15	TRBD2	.	CASSVSGGNSYEQYF	TGTGCCAGCAGCGTGTCGGGGGGGAATTCCTACGAGCAGTACTTC
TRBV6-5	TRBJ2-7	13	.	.	CASSYGPQGEQYF	TGTGCCAGCAGTTACGGCCCCCAGGGAGAGCAGTACTTC
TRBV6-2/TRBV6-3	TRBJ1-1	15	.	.	CASRTAGWGNTEAFF	TGTGCCAGCAGGACTGCAGGGTGGGGGAACACTGAAGCTTTCTTT
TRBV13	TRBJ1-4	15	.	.	CASSLEGGSNEKLFF	TGTGCCAGCAGCTTAGAGGGGGGATCTAATGAAAAACTGTTTTTT
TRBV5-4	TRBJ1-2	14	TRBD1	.	CASSLSAGGYGYTF	TGTGCCAGCAGCTTGTCGGCAGGGGGGTATGGCTACACCTTC
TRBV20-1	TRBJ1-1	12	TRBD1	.	CSARQGDTEAFF	TGCAGTGCTAGACAGGGGGACACTGAAGCTTTCTTT
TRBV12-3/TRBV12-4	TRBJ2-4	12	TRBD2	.	CASTGGGNIQYF	TGTGCCAGCACCGGGGGGGGGAACATTCAGTACTTC
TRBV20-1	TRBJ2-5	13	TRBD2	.	CSAGTSRVGAQYF	TGCAGTGCTGGGACTAGCCGGGTTGGGGCCCAGTACTTC
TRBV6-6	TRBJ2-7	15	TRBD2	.	CASSYGRGDPYEQYF	TGTGCCAGCAGTTACGGGCGGGGGGACCCCTACGAGCAGTACTTC
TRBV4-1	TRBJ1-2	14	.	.	CASSVPAAGDGYTF	TGCGCCAGCAGCGTGCCGGCGGCGGGGGATGGCTACACCTTC
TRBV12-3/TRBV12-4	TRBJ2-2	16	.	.	CASGSTGGAFTGELFF	TGTGCCAGCGGCTCCACGGGCGGGGCTTTTACCGGGGAGCTGTTTTTT
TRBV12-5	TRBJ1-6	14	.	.	CASGRTPQGSPLHF	TGTGCTAGTGGTCGGACACCTCAGGGGTCACCCCTCCACTTT
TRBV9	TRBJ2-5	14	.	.	CASSVRGGVETQYF	TGTGCCAGCAGCGTCAGGGGTGGGGTAGAGACCCAGTACTTC
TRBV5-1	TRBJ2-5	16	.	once	CASSPPRLGSSETQYF	TGCGCCAGCAGCCCTCCCCGACTAGGATCCTCGGAGACCCAGTACTTC
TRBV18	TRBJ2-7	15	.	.	CASSPGRGNSYEQYF	TGTGCCAGCTCACCAGGCCGAGGAAACTCCTACGAGCAGTACTTC
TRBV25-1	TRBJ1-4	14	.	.	CASSVRDRGEKLFF	TGTGCCAGCAGTGTCCGGGACCGGGGTGAAAAACTGTTTTTT
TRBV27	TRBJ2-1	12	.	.	CASSQRGNEQFF	TGTGCCAGCAGTCAGAGGGGGAATGAGCAGTTCTTC
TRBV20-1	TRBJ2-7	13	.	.	CSARPGQYYEQYF	TGCAGTGCTAGGCCGGGCCAATACTACGAGCAGTACTTC
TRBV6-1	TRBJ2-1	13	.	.	CASRGRGANEQFF	TGTGCCAGCAGAGGCCGGGGGGCTAATGAGCAGTTCTTC
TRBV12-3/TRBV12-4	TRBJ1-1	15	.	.	CASSSGTPMNTEAFF	TGTGCCAGCAGTTCCGGGACACCGATGAACACTGAAGCTTTCTTT
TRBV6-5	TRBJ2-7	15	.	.	CASSYSGGTLYEQYF	TGTGCCAGCAGTTACTCCGGGGGAACCCTCTACGAGCAGTACTTC
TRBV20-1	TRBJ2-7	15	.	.	CSARDTDRGGDEQYF	TGCAGTGCTAGAGACACCGACAGGGGAGGGGACGAGCAGTACTTC
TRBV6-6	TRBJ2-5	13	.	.	CASSYEGGETQYF	TGTGCCAGCAGTTACGAGGGAGGAGAGACCCAGTACTTC
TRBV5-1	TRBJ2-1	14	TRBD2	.	CASSYNLAGDEQFF	TGCGCCAGCAGCTATAACTTAGCGGGGGACGAGCAGTTCTTC
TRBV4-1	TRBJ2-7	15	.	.	CASSQESLLEGEQYF	TGCGCCAGCAGCCAAGAGAGTCTCCTGGAGGGCGAGCAGTACTTC
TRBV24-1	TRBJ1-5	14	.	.	CATSPRDSNQPQHF	TGTGCCACCAGTCCCCGAGACAGCAATCAGCCCCAGCATTTT
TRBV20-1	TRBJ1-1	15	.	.	CSARDVRGQNTEAFF	TGCAGTGCTAGAGATGTCCGGGGACAGAACACTGAAGCTTTCTTT
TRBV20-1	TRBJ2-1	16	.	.	CSASRPGLTPYNEQFF	TGCAGTGCCTCGCGCCCCGGACTGACCCCCTACAATGAGCAGTTCTTC
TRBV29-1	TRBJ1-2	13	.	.	CSVEAAGLYGYTF	TGCAGCGTTGAAGCCGCCGGACTGTACGGCTACACCTTC
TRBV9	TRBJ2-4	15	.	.	CASSGGEGAKNIQYF	TGTGCCAGCAGCGGCGGAGAGGGCGCTAAAAACATTCAGTACTTC
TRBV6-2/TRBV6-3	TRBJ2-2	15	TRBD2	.	CASSYSISGAGELFF	TGTGCCAGCAGTTACTCGATTAGCGGGGCCGGGGAGCTGTTTTTT
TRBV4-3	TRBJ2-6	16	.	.	CASSLRGNSGANVLTF	TGCGCCAGCAGCCTCCGGGGGAACTCTGGGGCCAACGTCCTGACTTTC
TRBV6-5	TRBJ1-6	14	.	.	CASSYSVGNSPLHF	TGTGCCAGCAGTTACTCTGTAGGGAATTCACCCCTCCACTTT
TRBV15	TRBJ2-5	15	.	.	CATSSGEADQETQYF	TGTGCCACCAGCAGCGGTGAGGCAGACCAAGAGACCCAGTACTTC
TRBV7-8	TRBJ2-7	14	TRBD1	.	CASSLTGVSYEQYF	TGTGCCAGCAGCTTGACAGGGGTGTCCTACGAGCAGTACTTC
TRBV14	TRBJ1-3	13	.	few	CASSAGAGNTIYF	TGTGCCAGCAGCGCAGGGGCTGGAAACACCATATATTTT
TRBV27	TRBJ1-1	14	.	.	CASSLQGWDTEAFF	TGTGCCAGCAGTCTTCAGGGCTGGGACACTGAAGCTTTCTTT
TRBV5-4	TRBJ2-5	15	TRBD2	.	CASSLAGGTQETQYF	TGTGCCAGCAGCTTGGCCGGGGGGACCCAAGAGACCCAGTACTTC
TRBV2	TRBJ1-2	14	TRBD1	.	CASSEVGQGEGYTF	TGTGCCAGCAGTGAAGTCGGACAGGGAGAGGGCTACACCTTC
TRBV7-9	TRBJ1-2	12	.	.	CASSRLEDGYTF	TGTGCCAGCAGTCGTCTAGAAGATGGCTACACCTTC
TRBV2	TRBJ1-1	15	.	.	CASSEALRMNTEAFF	TGTGCCAGCAGTGAAGCGCTCAGAATGAACACTGAAGCTTTCTTT
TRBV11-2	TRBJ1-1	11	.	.	CASSLDFEAFF	TGTGCCAGCAGCTTAGATTTCGAAGCTTTCTTT
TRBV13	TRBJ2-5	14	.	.	CASSLEAGGETQYF	TGTGCCAGCAGCTTAGAGGCAGGCGGGGAGACCCAGTACTTC
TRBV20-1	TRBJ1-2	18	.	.	CSARGSGRGQGMRYGYTF	TGCAGTGCTAGAGGGAGCGGTCGGGGGCAGGGTATGCGCTATGGCTACACCTTC